One sample yielded the 12 T cell receptor beta chains listed below, sequenced in a study of neurological immune-mediated disorders. The sample's time point: technical triplicate 1. Using its own MiXCR run on the 5' RACE reads, TCRdb lists one record per CDR3 protein. The data contain about 38,000 distinct CDR3 sequences, around 10% of them singletons. Material: PBMCs. These TCRs come from a man in his sixties with HTLV-1-associated myelopathy (HAM/TSP).

This clonotype has at least ten counts. The chain couples TRBV21-1 to TRBJ2-7; TRBD2, as called in the table, went unchecked against the DNA. TRBV21-1 is described as a pseudogene. This CDR3 is built from 15 residues. CDR3 sequence (DNA): TGTGCCAGCAGCCCCTCTAGGGCAGGTTGTCCCGAGCAGTACTTC. It codes for CASSPSRAGCPEQYF.

This clonotype came up many times. The rearrangement joins TRBV7-3 to TRBJ2-7; possibly TRBD2 for D (6 bases). V lost 5 bases and J lost 6, with 17 bases in between. Germline V gene data show CDR1 as SGHTA and CDR2 as FQGTGA. The CDR3 extends over 14 amino acids. CDR3 sequence reads: CASSPTSGLSEQYF. In DNA, the CDR3 is TGTGCCAGCAGCCCTACGAGCGGGCTAAGCGAGCAGTACTTC.

The sample holds many counts of this clonotype. The genes are TRBV5-6 and TRBJ2-7; D is possibly TRBD1 or TRBD2 (7 bases each). The CDR3 length is 14 residues. The V and J ends lost 4 bases and 6 bases respectively, with 17 bases between them. Germline lookup yields CDR1 SGHDT and CDR2 YYEEEE. The CDR3 nucleotides read TGTGCCAGCAGCATACGACAGGGCGGGGGCGAGCAGTACTTC. Encoded protein: CASSIRQGGGEQYF.

This clonotype occurred many times. J is TRBJ2-2 and V is TRBV10-3; 8 nucleotides match TRBD1. The junction had 6 bases not matched to a gene; V was cut back by 6 bases and J by 6 bases. This CDR3 contains 14 residues. Germline loops: CDR1 ENHRY, CDR2 SYGVKD. CDR3 in amino acids: CAISPGQDAGELFF. The CDR3 coding sequence is TGTGCCATCAGCCCGGGACAGGACGCCGGGGAGCTGTTTTTT.

This clonotype appeared many times. This chain connects TRBV6-5 to TRBJ1-1, with D tentatively TRBD1 (5 bases). The CDR3 has 14 amino acids. From germline, CDR1 is MNHEY and CDR2 SVGAGI. V was clipped by 1 base and J by 3 bases, with 9 bases between them. DNA of the CDR3: TGTGCCAGCAGTTACTACGGGGGACACACTGAAGCTTTCTTT. It codes for CASSYYGGHTEAFF.

This clonotype was seen repeatedly, ten times or more. A much larger clone is a single base away; this may be a read error. The V gene is TRBV5-1, the J gene TRBJ2-3, with 14 positions matching TRBD2. Germline lookup yields CDR1 SGHRS and CDR2 YFSETQ. CDR3 length: 17 amino acids. The CDR3 loop is CTSSSGTSGSWTDTQYF. CDR3 coding DNA: TGCACCAGCAGCAGCGGGACTAGCGGGAGCTGGACAGATACGCAGTATTTT.

There are many counts of this clonotype. The chain's CDR3 is CASSTGQYQETQYF. The DNA for the CDR3 is TGCGCCAGCAGTACAGGACAGTACCAAGAGACCCAGTACTTC. This rearrangement joins TRBV5-1 to TRBJ2-5; possibly TRBD1 for D (6 bases). Germline-derived CDR1 and CDR2 are SGHRS and YFSETQ. The CDR3 runs 14 residues. V gave up 5 bases and J gave up 0 bases, with 11 bases separating them.

This chain connects TRBV10-3 to TRBJ1-2; D remains ambiguous. CDR1 is ENHRY, CDR2 SYGVKD, per germline. Deletions cut 2 bases from V and 9 bases from J, with 19 bases between. The CDR3 totals 15 residues. CDR3 sequence (DNA): TGTGCCATCAGTGAGGCCCGGGGAAGTTCTGATTGCTACACCTTC. Translation: CAISEARGSSDCYTF.

This clonotype came up many times. The chain uses TRBV11-2 and TRBJ2-2; D not certain. With 1 base removed from V and 4 bases from J, the gap between germline ends came to 16 bases. The germline gives CDR1 SGHAT, CDR2 FQNNGV. CDR3 length: 17 residues. The CDR3 DNA reads as TGTGCCAGCAGCTTAGTTGGACGCGCCAGCAGCACCGGGGAGCTGTTTTTT. Amino acids: CASSLVGRASSTGELFF.

This clonotype was seen at least ten times. The chain combines TRBV4-2 with TRBJ1-1, with no clear D. Trimming stripped 0 bases from V and 0 bases from J, with 14 bases between. There are 17 residues in the CDR3. Germline assignment: CDR1 LGHNA and CDR2 YNFKEQ. DNA for the CDR3: TGTGCCAGCAGCCAAGAGGTGGATTTGGGGTTGAACACTGAAGCTTTCTTT. This sequence encodes CASSQEVDLGLNTEAFF.

This clonotype was detected many times. This chain uses TRBV4-1 with TRBJ2-2; 9 bases align to TRBD1. Germline assignment: CDR1 MGHRA and CDR2 YSYEKL. The junction had 1 base not matched to a gene; V was cut back by 2 bases and J by 6 bases. The CDR3 loop spans 14 amino acids. CDR3 region: CASSQHRGPGELFF. The CDR3, as DNA: TGCGCCAGCAGCCAACACAGGGGGCCCGGGGAGCTGTTTTTT.

This clonotype was counted ten times or more. This sequence joins TRBV5-1 and TRBJ1-2, with D possibly matching TRBD1 (5 bases). CDR3 length equals 13 residues. CDR1 is SGHRS and CDR2 is YFSETQ in the germline V gene. Trimming left V 4 bases short and J 7 bases short, with 14 bases between. CDR3 loop: CASSPEGVGGYTF. The CDR3 bases are TGCGCCAGCAGCCCCGAAGGGGTCGGTGGCTACACCTTC.